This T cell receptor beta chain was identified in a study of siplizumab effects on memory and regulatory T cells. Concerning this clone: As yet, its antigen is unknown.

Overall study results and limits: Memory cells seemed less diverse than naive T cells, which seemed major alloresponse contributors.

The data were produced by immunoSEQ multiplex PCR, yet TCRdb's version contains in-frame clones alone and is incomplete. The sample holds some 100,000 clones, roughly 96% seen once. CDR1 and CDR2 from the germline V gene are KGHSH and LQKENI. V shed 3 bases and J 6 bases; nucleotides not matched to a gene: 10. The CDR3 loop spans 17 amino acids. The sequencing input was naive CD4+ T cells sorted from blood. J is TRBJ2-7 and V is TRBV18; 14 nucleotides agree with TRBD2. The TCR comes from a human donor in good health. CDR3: CASSPRLAGGPGPEQYF. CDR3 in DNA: TGTGCCAGCTCACCGCGACTAGCGGGGGGGCCTGGCCCCGAGCAGTACTTC. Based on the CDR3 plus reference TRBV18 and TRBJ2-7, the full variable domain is NAGVMQNPRHLVRRRGQEARLRCSPMKGHSHVYWYRQLPEEGLKFMVYLQKENIIDESGMPKERFSAEFPKEGPSILRIQQVVRGDSAAYFCASSPRLAGGPGPEQYFGPGTRLTVT.